This T cell receptor beta chain was documented in a study of T cell changes during pregnancy in multiple sclerosis. The germline V gene encodes CDR1 DFQATT and CDR2 SNEGSKA (reference sequence). The CDR3 is 11 amino acids. V lost 5 bases and J lost 5, with 9 bases in between. Libraries were prepared by immunoSEQ multiplex PCR; TCRdb keeps only in-frame clonotypes and omits some of them. In the table there are tens of thousands of clones, 94% of which are singletons. This chain uses TRBV20-1 with TRBJ1-1, with D unresolved. The sample was CD4+ T cells from peripheral blood mononuclear cells, taken after pregnancy. This sequence originates from a female donor with multiple sclerosis, enrolled in a pregnancy study. This chain's CDR3 is CSAAAQTEAFF. The CDR3 bases are TGCAGTGCTGCGGCACAAACTGAAGCTTTCTTT.